These 2 T cell receptor beta chains were all obtained from the same sample, sequenced in a study of T cells in Graves' hyperthyroidism and ophthalmopathy. Regions amplified from RNA transcripts were the TCR beta CDR3 regions. The primer set for the first-round RT-PCR of the TCR CDR3 was HTBI. TCRdb re-called the multiplex PCR reads with MiXCR, one entry per CDR3 protein. The sample holds 300,000 to 450,000 distinct CDR3 sequences, approximately 15% seen once. Sequencing input: blood. The receptors were gathered from a woman aged 30 to 39 with Graves' hyperthyroidism.

This clonotype was recorded a few times. The chain uses TRBV27 and TRBJ2-1; maybe TRBD1 (6 bases). The length of the CDR3 is 16 residues. In germline, CDR1 is MNHEY, CDR2 SMNVEV (reference sequence). The V end lost 3 bases, the J end lost 7 bases, and 19 bases lay between the germline ends. The CDR3 DNA reads TGTGCCAGCAGTTTCCCCCTAGGGGGAAATGTGAATGAGCAGTTCTTC. Protein: CASSFPLGGNVNEQFF.

This clonotype appeared many times. The rearrangement uses TRBV10-3 and TRBJ2-3; 14 nucleotides line up with TRBD2. The CDR3 length is 14 residues. Looked up from germline, CDR1 is ENHRY and CDR2 is SYGVKD. J gave up 10 bases and V 3 bases, and 3 bases lay outside the gene matches. CDR3 bases: TGTGCCATCAGTGATGGGACTAGCGGGGGTGCGCAGTATTTT. It specifies CAISDGTSGGAQYF.